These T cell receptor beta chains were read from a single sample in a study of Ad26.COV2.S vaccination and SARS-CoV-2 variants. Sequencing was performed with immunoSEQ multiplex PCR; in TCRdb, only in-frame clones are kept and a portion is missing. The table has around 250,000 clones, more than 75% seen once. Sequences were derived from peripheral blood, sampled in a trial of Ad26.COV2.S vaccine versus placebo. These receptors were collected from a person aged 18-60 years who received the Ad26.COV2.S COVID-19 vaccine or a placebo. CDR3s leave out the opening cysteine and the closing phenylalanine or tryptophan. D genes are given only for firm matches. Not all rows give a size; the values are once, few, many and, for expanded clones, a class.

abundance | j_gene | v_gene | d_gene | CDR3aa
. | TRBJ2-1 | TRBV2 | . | ASTEGSSSYNEQF
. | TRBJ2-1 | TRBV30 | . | AWNSYNEQF
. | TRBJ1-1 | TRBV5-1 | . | ASSGQGSASTEAF
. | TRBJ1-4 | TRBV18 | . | ASSPRDNEEKLF
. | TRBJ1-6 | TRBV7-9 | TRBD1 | ASSPHRGGVISYNSPLH
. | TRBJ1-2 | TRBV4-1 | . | ASSPGPRGSNYGYT
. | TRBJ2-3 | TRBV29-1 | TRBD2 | SAGLAGGTDTQY
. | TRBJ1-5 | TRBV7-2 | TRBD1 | ASSSDRGGNQPQH
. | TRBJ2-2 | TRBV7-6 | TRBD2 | ASSTRSGAGGPYGELF
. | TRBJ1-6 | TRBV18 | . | ASSPDNSNSPLH
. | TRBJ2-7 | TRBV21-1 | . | ASSKASGYLKGYEQY
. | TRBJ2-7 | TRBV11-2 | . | ASSPVKGSPGSEQY
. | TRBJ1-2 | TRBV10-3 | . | AISESTGTYGYT
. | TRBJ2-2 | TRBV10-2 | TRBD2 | ASSESRLAGRNTGELF
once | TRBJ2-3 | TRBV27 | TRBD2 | ASSFSIGLAGVPDTQY
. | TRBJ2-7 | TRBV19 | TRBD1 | ASSHDRGTSYEQY
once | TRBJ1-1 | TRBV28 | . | ASSSPGGDTEAF
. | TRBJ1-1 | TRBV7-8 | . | ASSLKGQNTEAF
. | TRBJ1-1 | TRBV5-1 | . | ASSDTRRGGTEAF
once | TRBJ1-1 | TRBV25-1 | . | ASMEHPNTEAF
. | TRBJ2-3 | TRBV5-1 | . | ASTFRWPRSKEDTQY
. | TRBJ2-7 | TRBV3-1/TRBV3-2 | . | ASSLTGDYEQY
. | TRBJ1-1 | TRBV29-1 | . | SADRNTEAF
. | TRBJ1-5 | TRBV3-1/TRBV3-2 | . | ASSQGVWQPQH
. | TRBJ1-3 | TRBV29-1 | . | SVLSGNTIY
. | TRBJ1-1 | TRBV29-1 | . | SVHREPLNTEAF
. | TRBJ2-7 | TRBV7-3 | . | ASSFGPAYEQY
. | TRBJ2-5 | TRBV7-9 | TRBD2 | ASSFGTSGGGQETQY
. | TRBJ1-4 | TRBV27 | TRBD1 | ASSYRGADEKLF
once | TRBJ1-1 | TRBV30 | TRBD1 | AWTQGADTEAF
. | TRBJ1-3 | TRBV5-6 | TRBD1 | ASSPETGVGNTIY
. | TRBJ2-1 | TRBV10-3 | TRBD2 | ATTSGSVNEQF
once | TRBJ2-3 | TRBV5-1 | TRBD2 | ASSEGLAAGTDTQY
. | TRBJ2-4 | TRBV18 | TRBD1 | ASSLGQGQNIQY
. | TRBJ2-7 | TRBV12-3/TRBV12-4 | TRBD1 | ASRGTGVYEQY
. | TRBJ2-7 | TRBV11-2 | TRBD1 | ASSFKDRVGLNEQY
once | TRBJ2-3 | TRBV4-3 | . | ASSQLLGDKESTQY